This T cell receptor beta chain was recorded in a study of graft-versus-host responses after intestinal transplantation. The overall study: Isolated intestinal, liver-intestinal, or multivisceral transplants had been given to the recipients. Tacrolimus plus steroids were given to all recipients for two to three years, preceded by anti-thymocyte globulin induction.

The CDR3 extends over 14 amino acids. The V gene's germline CDR1 is SEHNR and CDR2 FQNEAQ (reference sequence). V was clipped by 5 bases and J by 3 bases; unmatched bases: 3. The protocol was immunoSEQ multiplex PCR, while the TCRdb copy is restricted to in-frame clones and leaves out a portion. The table has 95,000 to 130,000 clones, about nine tenths seen once. Whole-study findings and limits: GvH clones appeared in recipient marrow, some first in ileum or blood.

With respect to this clone: What it recognizes is unknown.

The sequence came from a human donor who received an intestinal transplant. The sample here was unstimulated CD4+ T cells sorted from spleen or lymph node cells, taken before intestinal transplant. The genes are TRBV7-9 and TRBJ2-4, with 8 bases lining up with TRBD1. CDR3 sequence (DNA): TGTGCCAGCAGCCGGACAGGGAGCAAAAACATTCAGTACTTC. Translating it yields CASSRTGSKNIQYF.